This is a list of T cell receptor beta chains from one sample in a study of OX40 agonist ivuxolimab in advanced cancers. Assay: immunoSEQ multiplex PCR; the TCRdb copy retains only in-frame clones and omits some. The profile covers tens of thousands of clones, with 88% appearing a single time and around 31% taken by the ten largest. Here the sequenced sample was CD4+ or CD8+ T cells sorted from blood, taken in a trial of the OX40 agonist ivuxolimab. These receptors were taken from an adult with an advanced solid tumor such as melanoma, head and neck, liver or kidney cancer. Both conserved end residues are part of each CDR3. The D gene is left open where the match is weak. Size values are once, few and many counts, or a class for expanded clones, and some rows have none.

clone size	V gene	J gene	D gene	CDR3 protein	CDR3 DNA
once	TRBV10-1	TRBJ1-2	.	CASRTLKSPTGYDGYTF	TGCGCCAGCAGAACATTAAAATCCCCAACAGGGTATGATGGCTACACCTTC
.	TRBV2	TRBJ2-3	TRBD1	CASSNRGPSTDTQYF	TGTGCCAGCAGTAACAGGGGGCCAAGCACAGATACGCAGTATTTT
.	TRBV5-4	TRBJ1-2	.	CASSLAGGYNYGYTF	TGTGCCAGCAGCTTGGCCGGTGGCTATAACTATGGCTACACCTTC
.	TRBV6-6	TRBJ2-7	.	CASSYYGSLPYEQYF	TGTGCCAGCAGTTACTACGGCAGCCTCCCCTACGAGCAGTACTTC
.	TRBV20-1	TRBJ2-5	.	CSASLAETQYF	TGCAGTGCTAGTCTCGCGGAGACCCAGTACTTC
.	TRBV5-1	TRBJ2-1	.	CASSFQRANPNEQFF	TGCGCCAGCAGCTTTCAACGGGCAAACCCCAATGAGCAGTTCTTC
.	TRBV10-3	TRBJ2-6	.	CAISDGRAGANVLTF	TGTGCCATCAGTGATGGCAGGGCTGGGGCCAACGTCCTGACTTTC
.	TRBV6-6	TRBJ1-5	.	CASSWGASQPQHF	TGTGCCAGCAGTTGGGGGGCCAGTCAGCCCCAGCATTTT
once	TRBV7-7	TRBJ2-1	.	CASSPQGGPYNEQFF	TGTGCCAGCAGCCCTCAGGGGGGGCCTTACAATGAGCAGTTCTTC
.	TRBV7-2	TRBJ2-2	.	CASSLGHAGFSAGELFF	TGTGCCAGCAGCTTAGGTCATGCTGGGTTTAGCGCCGGGGAGCTGTTTTTT
.	TRBV4-3	TRBJ2-5	TRBD2	CASSQDEAGGRGETQYF	TGCGCCAGCAGCCAAGATGAGGCGGGGGGGCGCGGGGAGACCCAGTACTTC
.	TRBV2	TRBJ1-4	.	CASSEAGGVSEKLFF	TGTGCCAGCAGTGAAGCAGGTGGAGTAAGCGAAAAACTGTTTTTT
.	TRBV5-1	TRBJ2-1	TRBD1	CASSLEGASSYNEQFF	TGCGCCAGCAGCTTGGAGGGGGCAAGCTCCTACAATGAGCAGTTCTTC
.	TRBV18	TRBJ1-1	.	CASSPPTRVNTEAFF	TGTGCCAGCTCACCACCGACCAGGGTGAACACTGAAGCTTTCTTT
few	TRBV2	TRBJ1-1	.	CASSFASEAFF	TGTGCCAGCAGCTTTGCCTCCGAAGCTTTCTTT
.	TRBV18	TRBJ2-3	.	CASSPRGGNADTQYF	TGTGCCAGCTCACCAAGAGGGGGGAATGCAGATACGCAGTATTTT
few	TRBV6-4	TRBJ2-3	TRBD2	CASSDGLAGDTQYF	TGTGCCAGCAGTGACGGACTAGCGGGAGATACGCAGTATTTT
.	TRBV19	TRBJ1-1	.	CASSIYTEAFF	TGTGCCAGTAGTATATACACTGAAGCTTTCTTT
.	TRBV11-2	TRBJ1-3	.	CASSPPGRGYLGNTIYF	TGTGCCAGCAGCCCGCCAGGGCGAGGTTATCTCGGAAACACCATATATTTT